These 10 T cell receptor beta chains share one sample of origin, sequenced in a study of spatial heterogeneity in lung cancer. Study results and caveats: Tumoral mutation counts were tracked by counts of expanded intratumoral alpha and beta TCRs.

Time point of the sample: sample taken at primary tumor resection. These receptors' antigens are unknown. TCRdb re-called the 5' RACE reads through MiXCR, storing one row per CDR3 protein. This table holds around 420 distinct CDR3 sequences, more than 25% found once. This specimen consisted of lung tumor tissue, obtained at surgery. These TCRs come from a male donor with early-stage non-small cell lung cancer.

This clonotype was recorded a few times. This beta chain is a stray sequence in a library constructed for alpha chains; its clone size is not meaningful. V and J are TRBV7-2 and TRBJ1-1; 12 bases map to TRBD1. CDR3 length equals 15 residues. Per the germline V gene, CDR1 is SGHTA and CDR2 is FQGNSA. J lost 4 bases, V lost 4 bases, and 4 bases had no gene match. CDR3 protein: CASSSGQGATTEAFF. CDR3 DNA sequence: TGTGCCAGCAGCTCGGGACAGGGGGCAACCACTGAAGCTTTCTTT.

There are a few counts of this clonotype. Little can be read into the size of this beta chain, an off-target read in a library designed for alpha chains. The CDR3 spells CSARETGGGSQPQHF. CDR3 sequence (DNA): TGCAGTGCTAGAGAGACGGGGGGAGGTAGTCAGCCCCAGCATTTT. This chain links TRBV20-1 with TRBJ1-5; D may be TRBD1 (5 bases). V was clipped by 0 bases and J by 6 bases, with 15 bases between them. The germline V gene encodes CDR1 DFQATT and CDR2 SNEGSKA (reference sequence). This CDR3 region has 15 residues.

Details on this clonotype: The library was prepared for alpha chains; this beta chain is a stray read, so its frequency means little. The rearrangement links TRBV27 to TRBJ1-2; D is perhaps TRBD1 (6 bases). Germline V gene sequence: CDR1 MNHEY, CDR2 SMNVEV (reference sequence). V gave up 7 bases and J gave up 0 bases, with 15 bases separating them. The CDR3 extends over 15 amino acids. The chain's CDR3 is CASKKGTLTNYGYTF. The CDR3 nucleotides read TGTGCCAGCAAGAAGGGGACACTTACTAACTATGGCTACACCTTC.

Comment on this clonotype: In a library made to pick up alpha chains, this beta chain is a stray read with a size that means little. The chain uses TRBV6-2 or TRBV6-3 and TRBJ1-1; maybe TRBD1 (5 bases). The CDR3 has 13 residues. V dropped 10 bases and J dropped 1 base, with 13 bases sitting between them. Germline assignment: CDR1 MNHEY and CDR2 SVGEGT. The CDR3 region is CAIVDRPNTEAFF. Written as DNA, the CDR3 is TGTGCCATCGTTGACAGACCGAACACTGAAGCTTTCTTT.

Regarding this clonotype: A library made for alpha chains picked up this beta chain off target, so its size means little. The rearrangement links TRBV6-6 to TRBJ2-1, with D possibly TRBD1 on 6 matching bases. Germline V gene data show CDR1 as MNHNY and CDR2 as SVGAGI (reference sequence). The V end lost 2 bases, the J end lost 5 bases, and 13 bases lay between the germline ends. This CDR3 has 15 residues. The CDR3 DNA sequence: TGTGCCAGCAGTTACCGTCCCGGACAGAACAATGAGCAGTTCTTC. Encoded protein: CASSYRPGQNNEQFF.

Worth noting for this clonotype: This beta chain is a stray read from a library made for alpha chains; its abundance is not meaningful. The rearrangement uses TRBV5-1 and TRBJ2-3, with TRBD2 matching 9 bases. The CDR3 totals 15 residues. Germline values: CDR1 SGHRS, CDR2 YFSETQ. With 4 bases clipped from V and 4 bases from J, the junction kept 7 bases outside the gene matches. Here the CDR3 reads CASSNSGGGADTQYF. The CDR3 nucleotides are TGCGCCAGCAGCAATAGCGGGGGCGGGGCAGATACGCAGTATTTT.

Of note for this clonotype: Within a library made for alpha chains, this beta chain is off target, and its count is uninformative. The rearrangement joins TRBV15 to TRBJ2-3, with D possibly called TRBD1 or TRBD2 (5 bases each). CDR1 and CDR2 (germline): LNHNV, YYDKDF (reference sequence). Trimming shortened V by 3 bases and J by 0 bases, and 7 bases separated the two germline ends. The CDR3 totals 14 residues. The CDR3 sequence is CATSSRDSTDTQYF. The CDR3 nucleotides are TGTGCCACCAGCAGCCGGGACAGCACAGATACGCAGTATTTT. Using reference TRBV15 and TRBJ2-3 for the parts outside the CDR3, the full variable domain is DAMVIQNPRYQVTQFGKPVTLSCSQTLNHNVMYWYQQKSSQAPKLLFHYYDKDFNNEADTPDNFQSRRPNTSFCFLDIRSPGLGDTAMYLCATSSRDSTDTQYFGPGTRLTVL.

To note about this clonotype: A library prepared for alpha chains yielded this beta chain as an off-target read; its size is of little meaning. The chain links TRBV6-5 to TRBJ1-6; no clear D. The CDR3 is 14 amino acids. Trimming removed 5 bases from V and 8 bases from J, with 13 bases in between. Germline CDR1 and CDR2: MNHEY and SVGAGI. CDR3 loop: CASSPSGGDSPLHF. The CDR3 DNA is TGTGCCAGCAGTCCGAGCGGTGGAGATTCACCCCTCCACTTT.

In the case of this clonotype: This beta chain lies outside the target of a library built for alpha chains; its clone size means little. The chain is built from TRBV27 and TRBJ1-6, with unresolved D. Deletions cut 5 bases from V and 0 bases from J, with 5 bases between. The germline gives CDR1 MNHEY, CDR2 SMNVEV (reference sequence). This CDR3 comprises 14 residues. CDR3 coding DNA: TGTGCCAGCAGTCAGATCTCCTATAATTCACCCCTCCACTTT. It yields the protein CASSQISYNSPLHF.

This clonotype was observed a handful of times. Little can be read into the size of this beta chain, an off-target read in a library designed for alpha chains. The chain recombines TRBV9 with TRBJ1-1, with D hard to call. Looked up from germline, CDR1 is SGDLS and CDR2 is YYNGEE. The CDR3 is 14 amino acids. Between the trimmed V and J ends, which lost 0 bases and 5 bases, there was a span of 11 bases. CDR3 in DNA: TGTGCCAGCAGCGTAGCTAATCAGCGGACTGAAGCTTTCTTT. It is translated as CASSVANQRTEAFF.